The 26 T cell receptor beta chains presented below share a single source sample, sequenced in a study of OX40 agonist ivuxolimab in advanced cancers. Sequencing was performed with immunoSEQ multiplex PCR; in TCRdb, only in-frame clones are kept and a portion is missing. The sample records approximately 41,000 clones, approximately 88% being singletons. Material: CD4+ or CD8+ T cells sorted from blood, obtained in a trial of the OX40 agonist ivuxolimab. The receptors were gathered from an adult with an advanced solid tumor such as melanoma, head and neck, liver or kidney cancer.

As to this clone: The same CDR3 is also encoded by other DNA sequences in this sample. The V gene is TRBV4-3, the J gene TRBJ1-6; the D gene is possibly TRBD1 (5 bases). The CDR3 is 15 amino acids. Germline values: CDR1 LGHNA, CDR2 YSLEER. The germline V and J ends were trimmed by 1 base and 10 bases, with 14 bases remaining between them. CDR3 loop: CASSQVQGARSPLHF. DNA for the CDR3: TGCGCCAGCAGCCAAGTTCAAGGGGCTAGATCACCCCTCCACTTT.

The chain links TRBV5-4 to TRBJ2-5, with a tentative D call TRBD1 (6 bases). The V gene lost 3 bases and the J gene lost 7 bases, with 19 bases spanning the gap. The CDR3 covers 15 residues. From germline, CDR1 is SGHNT and CDR2 YYREEE (reference sequence). CDR3 in amino acids: CASSSATGPLWTQYF. For the CDR3, the DNA is TGTGCCAGCAGCTCTGCCACAGGGCCCCTTTGGACCCAGTACTTC.

The V call is TRBV29-1, the J call TRBJ1-4, with unresolved D. CDR1 SQVTM and CDR2 ANQGSEA come from the germline V gene. Deletions cut 4 bases from V and 0 bases from J, with 9 bases between. This CDR3 contains 14 residues. In nucleotides, the CDR3 is TGCAGCGTTGGCATGCAGGCAACTAATGAAAAACTGTTTTTT. Residues: CSVGMQATNEKLFF.

The chain combines TRBV18 with TRBJ1-1; D is ambiguous. The CDR3 contains 13 residues. V lost 6 bases to trimming and J lost 0 bases, with 8 bases between them. Germline V gives CDR1 KGHSH, CDR2 LQKENI. The CDR3 here is CASSPGMNTEAFF. CDR3 DNA sequence: TGTGCCAGCTCCCCCGGAATGAACACTGAAGCTTTCTTT.

CDR3 in amino acids: CASSLRTGESYEQYF. The CDR3 coding sequence is TGTGCCAGCAGCTTAAGGACAGGCGAGTCCTACGAGCAGTACTTC. The J gene is TRBJ2-5, the V gene TRBV11-3; 7 bases are shared with TRBD1. TRBJ2-7 explains the end of the DNA better; the J call may be wrong. Per the germline V gene, CDR1 is SGHNT and CDR2 is YENEEA. The CDR3 has 15 residues.

By sample share, this clone is medium-sized. The chain combines TRBV2 with TRBJ1-5; the match to TRBD1 covers 9 bases. The CDR3 spans 16 residues. V shed 6 bases, J shed 2 bases, and the junction held 8 bases outside the gene matches. Per germline, CDR1 SNHLY and CDR2 FYNNEI. CDR3 sequence: CASRPHRGRGNQPQHF. CDR3 coding DNA: TGTGCCAGCAGACCACACAGGGGGCGAGGCAATCAGCCCCAGCATTTT.

The rearrangement joins TRBV5-1 to TRBJ2-1, with TRBD1 as a possible D gene (6 bases). The CDR3 is 15 residues long. Germline values: CDR1 SGHRS, CDR2 YFSETQ. V lost 0 bases and J 6 bases, leaving 13 bases between the germline ends. CDR3 loop: CASSLEGQFANEQFF. CDR3 nucleotides: TGCGCCAGCAGCTTGGAAGGACAGTTCGCCAATGAGCAGTTCTTC.

V is TRBV5-1 and J is TRBJ2-5; no definite D call. CDR1 and CDR2 (germline): SGHRS, YFSETQ. The CDR3 spans 14 residues. V was shortened by 4 bases and J by 0 bases, with 10 bases between the two germline ends. The CDR3 region is CASSKQAYQETQYF. In DNA form, the CDR3 reads TGCGCCAGCAGCAAACAAGCGTACCAAGAGACCCAGTACTTC.

The chain has TRBV4-3 and TRBJ1-1; D ambiguous. The CDR3 covers 15 residues. V dropped 0 bases and J dropped 1 base, with 9 bases sitting between them. Per germline, CDR1 LGHNA and CDR2 YSLEER. The CDR3, as DNA: TGCGCCAGCAGCCAAGATCCGATTTCGAACACTGAAGCTTTCTTT. It encodes CASSQDPISNTEAFF.

The chain employs TRBV2 and TRBJ1-1; D unclear. CDR3 size: 13 residues. Germline lookup yields CDR1 SNHLY and CDR2 FYNNEI. The V gene lost 10 bases and the J gene lost 1 base, with 13 bases spanning the gap. The CDR3 DNA sequence: TGTGCCATCTGGGATGCCCAGAACACTGAAGCTTTCTTT. Protein sequence: CAIWDAQNTEAFF.

V is TRBV2 and J is TRBJ1-2; 9 bases line up with TRBD1. Losses at the gene ends were 6 bases for V and 8 bases for J; bases not matched to a gene: 10. Germline V gene lookup returns CDR1 SNHLY and CDR2 FYNNEI. This CDR3 is built from 14 residues. For the CDR3, the DNA is TGTGCCAGCAGGGGCTGGACAGGGGTTGGAGGCTACACCTTC. Its translation is CASRGWTGVGGYTF.

The chain has TRBV5-6 and TRBJ2-7, with D unresolved. The germline V gene has CDR1 SGHDT and CDR2 YYEEEE. V was trimmed by 1 base and J by 6 bases, leaving 5 bases between them. The CDR3 is made up of 11 amino acids. The CDR3 reads CASSLRREQYF. The CDR3 DNA reads TGTGCCAGCAGCTTGCGACGCGAGCAGTACTTC.

Here the CDR3 DNA reads TGTGCCAGCAGTCTTTTTGGCTCCTACGAGCAGTACTTC. Its protein product is CASSLFGSYEQYF. The gene calls are TRBV6-1 and TRBJ2-7; no firm D call. Trimming stripped 5 bases from V and 0 bases from J, with 8 bases between. The CDR3 runs 13 residues. Germline V CDR1 and CDR2: MNHNS, SASEGT.

V is TRBV2 and J is TRBJ1-2, with 7 bases that match TRBD1. This CDR3 is 15 amino acids long. Germline values: CDR1 SNHLY, CDR2 FYNNEI. The V and J ends lost 5 bases and 3 bases, in that order; junction bases with no gene match: 9. The CDR3 region has the DNA TGTGCCAGCAGTTCGCGGGACAGCGTCGACTATGGCTACACCTTC. Amino acid sequence: CASSSRDSVDYGYTF.

This clone was seen a handful of times. The V gene is TRBV5-1, the J gene TRBJ1-1; 7 nucleotides align to TRBD1. Germline CDR1 is SGHRS and CDR2 is YFSETQ. V shed 1 base and J 8 bases; nucleotides not matched to a gene: 2. The CDR3 sequence is 12 residues long. CDR3 coding DNA: TGCGCCAGCAGCTTGCAGGGGGTCGAAGCTTTCTTT. Residues: CASSLQGVEAFF.

The rearrangement links TRBV2 to TRBJ2-3; D not certain. CDR1 SNHLY and CDR2 FYNNEI come from the germline V gene. The CDR3 loop spans 11 amino acids. Trimming left V 7 bases short and J 6 bases short, with 8 bases between. CDR3 residues: CASMSVDTQYF. The CDR3 DNA is TGTGCCAGCATGTCTGTGGATACGCAGTATTTT. Together with reference TRBV2 and TRBJ2-3, the CDR3 gives the full variable domain: EPEVTQTPSHQVTQMGQEVILRCVPISNHLYFYWYRQILGQKVEFLVSFYNNEISEKSEIFDDQFSVERPDGSNFTLKIRSTKLEDSAMYFCASMSVDTQYFGPGTRLTVL.

This chain links TRBV6-1 with TRBJ1-1, with D unclear. The germline V gene encodes CDR1 MNHNS and CDR2 SASEGT. V gave up 8 bases and J gave up 3 bases, with 10 bases separating them. The CDR3 length is 12 residues. The CDR3 is CASGRVDTEAFF. CDR3 nucleotides: TGTGCCAGCGGGCGGGTAGACACTGAAGCTTTCTTT.

The chain carries TRBV6-6 and TRBJ2-3; D gene uncertain. Germline CDR1 reads MNHNY; CDR2 reads SVGAGI (reference sequence). Trimming shortened V by 0 bases and J by 9 bases, and 7 bases separated the two germline ends. This CDR3 has 12 amino acids. The CDR3 DNA follows: TGTGCCAGCAGTTACTCGAGTGGGACGCAGTATTTT. Translation gives CASSYSSGTQYF.

The rearrangement joins TRBV5-1 to TRBJ1-5; D is uncertain. This CDR3 is built from 17 residues. CDR1 and CDR2 from the germline V gene are SGHRS and YFSETQ. V shed 1 base and J shed 5 bases, with 19 bases lying between them. The CDR3 reads CASSLSPSGLGHQPQHF. The CDR3 coding sequence is TGCGCCAGCAGCTTGAGTCCCAGTGGACTTGGCCATCAGCCCCAGCATTTT.

This clone counts as medium-sized. The chain recombines TRBV2 with TRBJ1-5; D not resolved. CDR3 size: 13 residues. The germline CDR1 and CDR2 sequences are SNHLY and FYNNEI. Between the trimmed V and J ends, which lost 8 bases and 9 bases, there was a span of 17 bases. CDR3 bases: TGTGCCAGCTCGGTCACCGTTTATAGGCCCCAGCATTTT. This codes for CASSVTVYRPQHF. Full variable domain (missing parts from reference TRBV2 and TRBJ1-5): EPEVTQTPSHQVTQMGQEVILRCVPISNHLYFYWYRQILGQKVEFLVSFYNNEISEKSEIFDDQFSVERPDGSNFTLKIRSTKLEDSAMYFCASSVTVYRPQHFGDGTRLSIL.

The V and J genes are TRBV30 and TRBJ1-3; a possible D gene is TRBD1 (6 bases). CDR1 GTSNPN and CDR2 SVGIG come from the germline V gene (reference sequence). The ends were cut back, 4 bases at V and 0 bases at J, with 10 bases in the middle. This CDR3 has 14 residues. CDR3: CAWTAGHSGNTIYF. CDR3 in DNA: TGTGCCTGGACCGCGGGACACTCTGGAAACACCATATATTTT.

The chain combines TRBV7-2 with TRBJ2-7; D gene ambiguous. The V and J ends lost 0 bases and 2 bases respectively, with 14 bases between them. The CDR3 is 16 residues long. Germline V gene data show CDR1 as SGHTA and CDR2 as FQGNSA. The CDR3 coding sequence is TGTGCCAGCAGCTTAGCGTCCGGCCAGGACGCCTACGAGCAGTACTTC. As protein: CASSLASGQDAYEQYF.

The chain couples TRBV29-1 to TRBJ1-5; no reliable D call. V gave up 3 bases and J gave up 6 bases, with 12 bases separating them. The CDR3 length is 13 residues. Germline-derived CDR1 and CDR2 are SQVTM and ANQGSEA. The CDR3 reads CSVEIQYGQPQHF. CDR3 bases: TGCAGCGTTGAGATCCAGTACGGTCAGCCCCAGCATTTT.

The genes are TRBV6-6 and TRBJ1-6; D ambiguous. V lost 2 bases and J lost 7, with 6 bases in between. The CDR3 length is 13 residues. The V gene's germline CDR1 is MNHNY and CDR2 SVGAGI (reference sequence). The chain's CDR3 is CASSYPGNSPLHF. Here the CDR3 DNA reads TGTGCCAGCAGTTACCCGGGAAATTCACCCCTCCACTTT.

The J gene is TRBJ2-5, the V gene TRBV7-9; D possibly corresponds to TRBD1 (6 bases). Between the trimmed V and J ends, which lost 1 base and 3 bases, there was a span of 9 bases. There are 14 residues in the CDR3. The germline gives CDR1 SEHNR, CDR2 FQNEAQ (reference sequence). CDR3 sequence: CASSLGGQKETQYF. The CDR3 DNA is TGTGCCAGCAGCTTAGGCGGACAGAAAGAGACCCAGTACTTC.

The V call is TRBV12-5, the J call TRBJ2-3; the D gene is possibly TRBD1 (5 bases). The CDR3 is made up of 14 amino acids. Germline V gene lookup returns CDR1 LGHNT and CDR2 FRNRAP. The V end was cut by 5 bases, the J end by 6 bases, with 15 bases between. CDR3 sequence: CASGRGLTWDTQYF. The CDR3 bases are TGTGCTAGTGGTAGGGGTCTAACCTGGGATACGCAGTATTTT. Variable domain in full (rest from reference TRBV12-5 and TRBJ2-3): DARVTQTPRHKVTEMGQEVTMRCQPILGHNTVFWYRQTMMQGLELLAYFRNRAPLDDSGMPKDRFSAEMPDATLATLKIQPSEPRDSAVYFCASGRGLTWDTQYFGPGTRLTVL.